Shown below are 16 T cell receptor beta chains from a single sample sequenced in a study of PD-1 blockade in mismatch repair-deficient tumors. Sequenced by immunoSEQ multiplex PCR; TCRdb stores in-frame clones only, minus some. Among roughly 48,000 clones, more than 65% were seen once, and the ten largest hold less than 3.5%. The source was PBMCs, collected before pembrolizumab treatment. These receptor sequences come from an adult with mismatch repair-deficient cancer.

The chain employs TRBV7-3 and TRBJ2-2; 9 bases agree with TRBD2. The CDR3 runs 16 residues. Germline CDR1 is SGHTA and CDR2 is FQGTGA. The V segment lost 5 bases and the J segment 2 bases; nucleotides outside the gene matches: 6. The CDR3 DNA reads TGTGCCAGCAGCCCGACTAGCGGAGGAAACACCGGGGAGCTGTTTTTT. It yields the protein CASSPTSGGNTGELFF.

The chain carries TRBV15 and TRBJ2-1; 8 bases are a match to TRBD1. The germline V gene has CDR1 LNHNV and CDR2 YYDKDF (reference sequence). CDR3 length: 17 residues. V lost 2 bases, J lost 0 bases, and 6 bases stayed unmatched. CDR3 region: CATSRLDRANSYNEQFF. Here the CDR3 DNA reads TGTGCCACCAGCAGACTGGACAGGGCGAACTCCTACAATGAGCAGTTCTTC.

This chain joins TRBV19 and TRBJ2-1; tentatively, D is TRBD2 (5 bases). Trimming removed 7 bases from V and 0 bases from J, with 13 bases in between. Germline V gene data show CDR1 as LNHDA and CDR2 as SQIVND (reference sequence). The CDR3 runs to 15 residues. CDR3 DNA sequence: TGTGCCAGTATCTCCGGGGATAGCTCCTACAATGAGCAGTTCTTC. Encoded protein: CASISGDSSYNEQFF.

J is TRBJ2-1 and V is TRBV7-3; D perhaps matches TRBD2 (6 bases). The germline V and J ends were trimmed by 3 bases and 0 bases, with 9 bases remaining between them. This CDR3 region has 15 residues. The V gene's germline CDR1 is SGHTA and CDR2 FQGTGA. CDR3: CASSFPGSSYNEQFF. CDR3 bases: TGTGCCAGCAGCTTCCCCGGGAGCTCCTACAATGAGCAGTTCTTC.

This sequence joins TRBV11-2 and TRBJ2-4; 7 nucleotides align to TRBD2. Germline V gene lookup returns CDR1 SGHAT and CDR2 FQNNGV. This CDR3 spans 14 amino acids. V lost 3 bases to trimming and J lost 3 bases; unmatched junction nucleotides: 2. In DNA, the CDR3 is TGTGCCAGCAGCTTCACGGGAGGCAAAAACATTCAGTACTTC. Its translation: CASSFTGGKNIQYF.

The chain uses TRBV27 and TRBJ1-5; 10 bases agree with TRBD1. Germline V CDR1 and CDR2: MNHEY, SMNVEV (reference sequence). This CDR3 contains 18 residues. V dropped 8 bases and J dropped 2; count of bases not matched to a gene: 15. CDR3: CASHPGQGSLGGNQPQHF. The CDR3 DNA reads TGTGCCAGCCATCCGGGACAGGGGTCCCTGGGGGGCAATCAGCCCCAGCATTTT.

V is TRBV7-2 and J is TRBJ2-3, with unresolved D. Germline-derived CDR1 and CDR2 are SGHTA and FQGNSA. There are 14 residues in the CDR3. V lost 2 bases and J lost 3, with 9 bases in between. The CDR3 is CASSLKSGTDTQYF. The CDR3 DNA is TGTGCCAGCAGCTTAAAGTCCGGGACAGATACGCAGTATTTT.

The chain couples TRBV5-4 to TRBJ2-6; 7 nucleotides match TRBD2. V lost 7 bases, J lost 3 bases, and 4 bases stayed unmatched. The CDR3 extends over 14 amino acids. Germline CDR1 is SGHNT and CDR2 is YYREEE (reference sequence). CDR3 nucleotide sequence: TGTGCCAGCTCCGGGGGGTATGGGGCCAACGTCCTGACTTTC. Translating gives CASSGGYGANVLTF.

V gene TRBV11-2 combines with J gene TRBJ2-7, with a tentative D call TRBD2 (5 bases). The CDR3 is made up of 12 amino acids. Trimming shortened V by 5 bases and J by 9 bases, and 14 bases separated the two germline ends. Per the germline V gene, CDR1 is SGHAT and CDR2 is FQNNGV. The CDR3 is CASSGPRAGQYF. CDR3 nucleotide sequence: TGTGCCAGCAGCGGACCGAGGGCCGGGCAGTACTTC.

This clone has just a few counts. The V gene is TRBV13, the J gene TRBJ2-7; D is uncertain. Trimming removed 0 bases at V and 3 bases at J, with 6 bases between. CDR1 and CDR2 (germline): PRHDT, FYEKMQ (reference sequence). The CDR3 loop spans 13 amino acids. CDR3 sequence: CASSLGTIYEQYF. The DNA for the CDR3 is TGTGCCAGCAGCTTAGGAACTATCTACGAGCAGTACTTC.

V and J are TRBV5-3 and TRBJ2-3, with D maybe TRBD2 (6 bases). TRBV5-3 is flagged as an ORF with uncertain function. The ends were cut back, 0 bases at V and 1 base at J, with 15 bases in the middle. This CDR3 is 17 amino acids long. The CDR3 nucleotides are TGTGCCAGAAGCTTGGTTGAGTTGGGGGGTCGCACAGATACGCAGTATTTT. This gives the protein CARSLVELGGRTDTQYF.

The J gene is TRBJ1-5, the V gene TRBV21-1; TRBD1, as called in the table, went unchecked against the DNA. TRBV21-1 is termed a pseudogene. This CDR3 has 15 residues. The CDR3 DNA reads TGTGCCAGCAGCAATTCCGCAGGGCGCAATCAGCCCCAGCATTTT. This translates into CASSNSAGRNQPQHF.

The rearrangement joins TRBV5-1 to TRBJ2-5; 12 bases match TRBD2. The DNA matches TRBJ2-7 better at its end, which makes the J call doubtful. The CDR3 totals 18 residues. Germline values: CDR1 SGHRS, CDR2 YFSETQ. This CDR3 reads CASSLGAGETSGSYEQYF. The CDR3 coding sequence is TGCGCCAGCAGCTTGGGGGCAGGAGAGACTAGCGGGAGCTACGAGCAGTACTTC.

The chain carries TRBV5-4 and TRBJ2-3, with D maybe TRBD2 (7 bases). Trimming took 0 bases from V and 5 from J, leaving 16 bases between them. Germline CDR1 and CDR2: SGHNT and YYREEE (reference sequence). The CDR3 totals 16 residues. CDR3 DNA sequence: TGTGCCAGCAGCTTGGCCAAGCGGGGAGGGGGAGATACGCAGTATTTT. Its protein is CASSLAKRGGGDTQYF.

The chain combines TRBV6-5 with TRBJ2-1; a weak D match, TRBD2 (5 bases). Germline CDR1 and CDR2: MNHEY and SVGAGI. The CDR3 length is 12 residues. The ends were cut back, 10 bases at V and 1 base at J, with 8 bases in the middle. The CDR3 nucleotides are TGTGCCACCGGACTGTCCTACAATGAGCAGTTCTTC. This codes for CATGLSYNEQFF.

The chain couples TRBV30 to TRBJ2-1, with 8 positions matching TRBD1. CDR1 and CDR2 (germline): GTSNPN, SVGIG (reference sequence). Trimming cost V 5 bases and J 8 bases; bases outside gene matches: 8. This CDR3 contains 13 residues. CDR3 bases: TGTGCCTGGTGGGGCGGGACAGGCGATGAGCAGTTCTTC. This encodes CAWWGGTGDEQFF.